The 5 T cell receptor beta chains in this list originate from one sample, sequenced in a study of immune evolution from preneoplasia to lung adenocarcinoma. Method: immunoSEQ multiplex PCR; TCRdb's copy keeps in-frame clones and lacks some. The repertoire holds roughly 9,900 clones, over 60% seen once, with 4% to 5% in the top ten. The source material was FFPE minimally invasive lung adenocarcinoma tissue. These receptor sequences come from a person between 65 and 80 years old with lung adenocarcinoma. Some clones in this sample may be carry-over from other donors' samples.

The chain has TRBV6-6 and TRBJ2-7, with a possible D match to TRBD1 (6 bases). CDR1 is MNHNY, CDR2 SVGAGI, per germline (reference sequence). The CDR3 runs 13 residues. V was clipped by 4 bases and J by 3 bases, with 10 bases between them. CDR3 nucleotide sequence: TGTGCCAGCAGTTCACAGGGTGGCTACGAGCAGTACTTC. Translated: CASSSQGGYEQYF.

The table lists this clone with a few counts. The chain joins TRBV28 to TRBJ2-7; unclear D gene. V lost 8 bases and J lost 6, with 11 bases in between. Germline lookup yields CDR1 MDHEN and CDR2 SYDVKM. The CDR3 has 11 amino acids. CDR3 residues: CASRRSSEQYF. The DNA of the CDR3 is TGTGCCAGCCGCCGATCGAGCGAGCAGTACTTC. Full variable domain (missing parts from reference TRBV28 and TRBJ2-7): DVKVTQSSRYLVKRTGEKVFLECVQDMDHENMFWYRQDPGLGLRLIYFSYDVKMKEKGDIPEGYSVSREKKERFSLILESASTNQTSMYLCASRRSSEQYFGPGTRLTVT.

The CDR3 coding sequence is TGTGCCAGCAGCTTAGGGGCAAATGAAAAACTGTTTTTT. It is translated as CASSLGANEKLFF. The chain links TRBV7-9 to TRBJ1-4; D is uncertain. V was clipped by 1 base and J by 5 bases, with 5 bases between them. This CDR3 is built from 13 residues. CDR1 and CDR2 from the germline V gene are SEHNR and FQNEAQ (reference sequence).

This clone appeared a few times. V and J are TRBV6-1 and TRBJ1-3, with a tentative D call TRBD1 (5 bases). CDR3 size: 18 residues. From germline, CDR1 is MNHNS and CDR2 SASEGT. V was pared by 3 bases and J by 0 bases, with 18 bases between. The CDR3 sequence is CASSEDSGGTYSGNTIYF. As DNA, the CDR3 is TGTGCCAGCAGTGAGGATTCGGGCGGGACCTACTCTGGAAACACCATATATTTT.

The chain combines TRBV30 with TRBJ1-2; possibly TRBD1 for D (6 bases). This CDR3 has 12 residues. Germline-derived CDR1 and CDR2 are GTSNPN and SVGIG (reference sequence). The V gene lost 7 bases and the J gene lost 0 bases, with 9 bases spanning the gap. CDR3 loop: CASRQANYGYTF. For the CDR3, the DNA is TGTGCCTCAAGACAGGCTAACTATGGCTACACCTTC.